This TCR beta chain was recovered during a study of CD8 T cells in Susac syndrome. The CDR3 runs to 11 residues. The ends were cut back, 2 bases at V and 10 bases at J, with 8 bases in the middle. Germline V gene lookup returns CDR1 SGHDN and CDR2 FVKESK. RNA totalling about 0.45 to 1 ug underwent reverse transcription with random hexamers. TCRdb itself ran the immunoSEQ multiplex PCR reads through MiXCR, one entry per CDR3 protein. The sample gives roughly 140,000 distinct CDR3 sequences, around 95% of which show up once; 0.15% is in the top ten. The TCR comes from a human donor with multiple sclerosis. V is TRBV14 and J is TRBJ1-1; no clear D. Source material: CD8+ T cells from PBMCs. This CDR3 reads CASSQTDRAFF. The CDR3 bases are TGTGCCAGCAGCCAAACGGACCGAGCTTTCTTT.